A few counts support the clone carrying this TCR beta chain. This sample was taken from a study of blood T cell repertoires in COVID-19. Overall study: Samples of COVID-19 (acute and convalescent) were obtained from the United States, Italy and Spain. The analysed material was cDNA or gDNA that came from T cells, B-cell-depleted T cells, or PBMCs.

V lost 0 bases and J 0 bases, leaving 15 bases between the germline ends. The CDR3 extends over 18 amino acids. Germline V gives CDR1 PRHDT, CDR2 FYEKMQ (reference sequence). In the authors' methods: Cell counts per sample came from amplifying reference gene primers. Assay used: immunoSEQ multiplex PCR; TCRdb lists only in-frame clones, some missing. V and J calls and clone size are as listed in that table; D and trimming were resolved from the DNA. Altogether fewer than 250,000 clones are present, approximately 85% being singletons, with the ten largest covering 6% to 8.5%. V usage is TRBV13 and J usage is TRBJ1-5; a weak D match, TRBD1 (6 bases). The receptor was isolated from a woman aged 45 to 65 with active or convalescent COVID-19. The material sequenced was peripheral blood. The CDR3 sequence: CASSLGYRDPYSNQPQHF. CDR3 nucleotide sequence: TGTGCCAGCAGCTTAGGGTACAGGGATCCCTATAGCAATCAGCCCCAGCATTTT. Full variable domain (rest looked up from reference TRBV13 and TRBJ1-5): AAGVIQSPRHLIKEKRETATLKCYPIPRHDTVYWYQQGPGQDPQFLISFYEKMQSDKGSIPDRFSAQQFSDYHSELNMSSLELGDSALYFCASSLGYRDPYSNQPQHFGDGTRLSIL.